The 18 T cell receptor beta chains reported below all come from one sample, sequenced in a study of identical twins. A single record per CDR3 protein comes from TCRdb applying MiXCR to the 5' RACE reads. This sample yields 690,000 or so distinct CDR3 sequences, of which over 8.5% are seen a single time; 0.75% to 1% belongs to the top ten. This sample also appeared in a second study, on yellow fever vaccine responses in identical twins.

Material for sequencing was PBMCs. These receptors were taken from a young woman in good health.

This sequence joins TRBV7-2 and TRBJ2-3; D unresolved. Germline V lookup: CDR1 SGHTA, CDR2 FQGNSA. CDR3 length equals 15 residues. Deletions cut 1 base from V and 0 bases from J, with 8 bases between. CDR3 nucleotide sequence: TGTGCCAGCAGCTTAGTTCGCTTTAGCACAGATACGCAGTATTTT. This encodes CASSLVRFSTDTQYF.

The V gene is TRBV14, the J gene TRBJ2-5; a weak D match, TRBD1 (6 bases). V shed 4 bases and J shed 5 bases, with 17 bases lying between them. This CDR3 region has 15 residues. The V gene's germline CDR1 is SGHDN and CDR2 FVKESK. The CDR3 spells CASSRKNRVGETQYF. For the CDR3, the DNA is TGTGCCAGCAGCCGGAAGAACAGGGTAGGCGAGACCCAGTACTTC.

This clonotype has a handful of counts. CDR3 in amino acids: CASSFSFNNEQFF. As DNA, the CDR3 is TGTGCCAGCAGTTTCTCTTTTAACAATGAGCAGTTCTTC. The chain is built from TRBV6-5 and TRBJ2-1; D is unresolved. Germline-derived CDR1 and CDR2 are MNHEY and SVGAGI. Trimming removed 4 bases at V and 5 bases at J, with 9 bases between. The CDR3 length is 13 residues.

This clonotype was counted many times. The rearrangement uses TRBV3-1 and TRBJ1-1, with D uncertain. The length of the CDR3 is 11 residues. V lost 1 base and J 10 bases, leaving 7 bases between the germline ends. Germline V gene lookup returns CDR1 LGHDT and CDR2 YNNKEL (reference sequence). CDR3 in amino acids: CASSQASLAFF. DNA of the CDR3: TGTGCCAGCAGCCAAGCGTCGTTAGCTTTCTTT. Combining the CDR3 with reference TRBV3-1 and TRBJ1-1 gives the whole variable domain DTAVSQTPKYLVTQMGNDKSIKCEQNLGHDTMYWYKQDSKKFLKIMFSYNNKELIINETVPNRFSPKSPDKAHLNLHINSLELGDSAVYFCASSQASLAFFGQGTRLTVV.

V is TRBV27 and J is TRBJ2-1; maybe TRBD2 (5 bases). Germline values: CDR1 MNHEY, CDR2 SMNVEV (reference sequence). V was pared by 1 base and J by 0 bases, with 16 bases between. The CDR3 consists of 18 residues. In DNA, the CDR3 is TGTGCCAGCAGTTTATTCGGGAATTGGGTGAGCTCCTACAATGAGCAGTTCTTC. It is translated as CASSLFGNWVSSYNEQFF.

This clonotype was counted ten times or more. This sequence joins TRBV6-1 and TRBJ1-6; TRBD1 matches at 9 bases. This CDR3 is 16 amino acids long. The junction had 7 bases not matched to a gene; V was cut back by 6 bases and J by 4 bases. Per the germline V gene, CDR1 is MNHNS and CDR2 is SASEGT. As DNA, the CDR3 is TGTGCCAGCAGGGCGGACAGGGGAAGGTATAATTCACCCCTCCACTTT. Translation: CASRADRGRYNSPLHF.

The chain employs TRBV21-1 and TRBJ2-7; TRBD1, the table's D call, lacks a check against the DNA. TRBV21-1 is marked as a pseudogene. The CDR3 has 17 amino acids. CDR3: CASSKAGLNRGQYEQYF. Written as DNA, the CDR3 is TGTGCCAGCAGCAAAGCCGGGTTGAATAGGGGACAATACGAGCAGTACTTC.

Concerning this clonotype: An end of the junction differs from the germline gene, which may be a read error. J is TRBJ1-6 and V is TRBV7-7; 12 positions match TRBD1. Germline CDR1 reads SSHAT; CDR2 reads FNYEAQ (reference sequence). The CDR3 is 19 residues long. The CDR3 reads CASSLADRDRGPRGLPLHF. The CDR3 nucleotides are TGTGCTAGCAGCTTAGCCGACCGGGACAGGGGGCCCCGAGGGTTACCCCTCCACTTT.

V and J are TRBV10-3 and TRBJ2-1, with 10 bases matching TRBD1. The CDR3 has 13 residues. Per germline, CDR1 ENHRY and CDR2 SYGVKD. The ends lost 7 bases at V and 8 bases at J; junction bases unmatched: 5. This CDR3 is CAIKGQGLDEQFF. The DNA for the CDR3 is TGTGCCATCAAGGGACAGGGGTTGGATGAGCAGTTCTTC.

The chain employs TRBV2 and TRBJ2-1, with 10 bases identical to TRBD2. There are 17 residues in the CDR3. Germline V gene sequence: CDR1 SNHLY, CDR2 FYNNEI. Trimming cost V 7 bases and J 0 bases; bases outside gene matches: 9. CDR3 region: CASTVSTSGSSYNEQFF. As DNA, the CDR3 is TGTGCCAGCACTGTCTCGACTAGCGGGTCCTCCTACAATGAGCAGTTCTTC.

In regard to this clonotype: The germline gene is not matched at one end of the junction; a read error may be the cause. This chain joins TRBV20-1 and TRBJ2-7, with D perhaps TRBD1 or TRBD2 (5 bases each). Germline assignment: CDR1 DFQATT and CDR2 SNEGSKA (reference sequence). The CDR3 consists of 14 residues. DNA for the CDR3: TGCAGTGCTCCTCCCCTGGGACCCTCCTACGACCAGTACTTC. This gives the protein CSAPPLGPSYDQYF.

This clonotype came up a few times. The chain couples TRBV2 to TRBJ2-4; D not resolved. The germline V gene encodes CDR1 SNHLY and CDR2 FYNNEI. The CDR3 is 15 amino acids. V was clipped by 4 bases and J by 0 bases, with 10 bases between them. For the CDR3, the DNA is TGTGCCAGCAGTGTGGGCGCATTAGCCAAAAACATTCAGTACTTC. It codes for CASSVGALAKNIQYF. Looking up the rest from reference TRBV2 and TRBJ2-4 gives the full variable domain: EPEVTQTPSHQVTQMGQEVILRCVPISNHLYFYWYRQILGQKVEFLVSFYNNEISEKSEIFDDQFSVERPDGSNFTLKIRSTKLEDSAMYFCASSVGALAKNIQYFGAGTRLSVL.

Ten or more counts support this clonotype. The gene calls are TRBV2 and TRBJ2-7, with D uncertain. V was cut by 5 bases and J by 3 bases, with 11 bases left in between. This CDR3 is 13 amino acids long. Per the germline V gene, CDR1 is SNHLY and CDR2 is FYNNEI. CDR3 protein: CASSPRAIYEQYF. DNA of the CDR3: TGTGCCAGCAGTCCCCGGGCTATCTACGAGCAGTACTTC.

This clonotype occurred a few times. This chain links TRBV28 with TRBJ2-1; 12 nucleotides line up with TRBD2. CDR1 MDHEN and CDR2 SYDVKM come from the germline V gene. J gave up 9 bases and V 5 bases, and 5 bases lay outside the gene matches. CDR3 length: 14 amino acids. The CDR3 region is CASSKLAGGTEQFF. Here the CDR3 DNA reads TGTGCCAGCAGTAAACTAGCGGGGGGCACTGAGCAGTTCTTC.

The table lists this clonotype with many counts. The chain links TRBV12-3 or TRBV12-4 to TRBJ2-7; 7 bases match TRBD1. The CDR3 spans 13 residues. V gave up 6 bases and J gave up 2 bases; unmatched junction bases: 4. In DNA form, the CDR3 reads TGTGCCAGCAGCCCTGGACAGGCCTACGAGCAGTACTTC. Translated: CASSPGQAYEQYF.

This clonotype was recorded a few times. CDR3 nucleotide sequence: TGCAGCGCCCGGACAGGGGGGGCCTACGAGCAGTACTTC. Translated: CSARTGGAYEQYF. The chain joins TRBV29-1 to TRBJ2-7; TRBD1 matches 10 bases. Germline V gives CDR1 SQVTM, CDR2 ANQGSEA. This CDR3 spans 13 amino acids. Trimming at V came to 7 bases and at J to 2 bases, leaving 5 bases not matched to a gene.

This clonotype has a handful of counts. This chain joins TRBV19 and TRBJ2-5; the D is unclear. The germline V and J ends were trimmed by 3 bases and 5 bases, with 13 bases remaining between them. CDR1 and CDR2 (germline): LNHDA, SQIVND (reference sequence). The CDR3 runs to 14 residues. CDR3 nucleotide sequence: TGTGCCAGTAGTATTCCCCCGGAGAAGGAGACCCAGTACTTC. It is translated as CASSIPPEKETQYF.

This clonotype was counted between two and nine times. This rearrangement joins TRBV2 to TRBJ2-1; 7 bases map to TRBD1. This CDR3 contains 16 residues. The germline V gene has CDR1 SNHLY and CDR2 FYNNEI. With V trimmed by 6 bases and J by 2 bases, 10 bases remained unmatched. The CDR3 bases are TGTGCCAGCAGCGTTACCGGGACAGAAGCCTACAATGAGCAGTTCTTC. Amino acid sequence: CASSVTGTEAYNEQFF.